This T cell receptor beta chain comes out of a study of T cells in Graves' hyperthyroidism and ophthalmopathy. This clonotype was picked up many times. What it binds is unknown. Among the patients, aged 18 to 65, hyperthyroidism was newly diagnosed and had lasted under 2 months. The study excluded patients with uncontrolled infection, other autoimmune disease, pregnancy or lactation. RNA transcripts yielded amplified TCR beta CDR3 regions. In the first-round RT-PCR of the TCR CDR3, the HTBI primer set was used. MiXCR, run by TCRdb on the multiplex PCR reads, gives a single entry per CDR3 protein. Among roughly 630,000 distinct CDR3 sequences listed, about a sixth were seen once. Germline-derived CDR1 and CDR2 are MNHEY and SVGEGT. The CDR3 covers 16 residues. V was trimmed by 6 bases and J by 1 base, leaving 15 bases between them. Study-wide results and limits: Most thyroid clonotypes expanded above 0.001 were also detected in blood.

Sequenced: blood. This sequence was found in a woman in her twenties or thirties with Graves' hyperthyroidism. The chain joins TRBV6-2 or TRBV6-3 to TRBJ2-2; possible D gene TRBD2, 6 bases. The CDR3 is CASSPTGGMNTGELFF. CDR3 bases: TGTGCCAGCAGCCCGACTGGCGGGATGAACACCGGGGAGCTGTTTTTT.